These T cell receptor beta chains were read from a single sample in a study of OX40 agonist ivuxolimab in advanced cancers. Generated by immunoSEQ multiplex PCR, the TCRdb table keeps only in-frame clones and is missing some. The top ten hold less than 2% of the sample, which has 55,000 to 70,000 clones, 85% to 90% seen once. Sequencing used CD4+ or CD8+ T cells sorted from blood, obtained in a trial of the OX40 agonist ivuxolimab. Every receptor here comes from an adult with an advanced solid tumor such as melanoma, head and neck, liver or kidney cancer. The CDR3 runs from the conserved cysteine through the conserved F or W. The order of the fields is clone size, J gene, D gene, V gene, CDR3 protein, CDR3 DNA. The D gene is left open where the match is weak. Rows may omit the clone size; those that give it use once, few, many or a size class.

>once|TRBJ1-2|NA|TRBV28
CASTLAPVSNYGYTF
TGTGCCAGCACCTTAGCTCCCGTTTCTAACTATGGCTACACCTTC
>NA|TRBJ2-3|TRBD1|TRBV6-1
CASSGLRTGSTDTQYF
TGTGCCAGCAGTGGCCTTAGGACAGGAAGCACAGATACGCAGTATTTT
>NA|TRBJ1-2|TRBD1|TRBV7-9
CASSLVVAGGGGYTF
TGTGCCAGCAGCTTAGTGGTGGCAGGGGGAGGTGGCTACACCTTC
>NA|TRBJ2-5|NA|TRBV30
CAWSVSGETQYF
TGTGCCTGGAGTGTTTCTGGGGAGACCCAGTACTTC
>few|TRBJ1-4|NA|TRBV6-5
CASRKTGIPEKLFF
TGTGCCAGCAGAAAGACAGGCATTCCTGAAAAACTGTTTTTT
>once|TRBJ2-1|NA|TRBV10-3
CAISAPPPLGEQFF
TGTGCCATCAGCGCCCCTCCCCCCTTGGGTGAGCAGTTCTTC
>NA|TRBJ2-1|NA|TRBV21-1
CASSARNTGSSYNEQFF
TGTGCCAGCAGCGCCCGGAACACTGGAAGCTCCTACAATGAGCAGTTCTTC
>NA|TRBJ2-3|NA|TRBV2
CASRGPTDTQYF
TGTGCCAGCAGGGGACCTACAGATACGCAGTATTTT
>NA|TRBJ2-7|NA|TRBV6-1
CASSYRVAVDEQYF
TGTGCCAGCAGCTACAGGGTCGCGGTGGACGAGCAGTACTTC
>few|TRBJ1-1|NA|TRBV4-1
CASSQDSVIYNKNTEAFF
TGCGCCAGCAGCCAAGATTCAGTGATTTATAACAAGAACACTGAAGCTTTCTTT
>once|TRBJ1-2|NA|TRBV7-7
CASNHGYTF
TGTGCCAGCAATCATGGCTACACCTTC
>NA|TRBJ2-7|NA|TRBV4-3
CASSDRSGYEQYF
TGCGCCAGCAGCGACAGGTCGGGGTACGAGCAGTACTTC
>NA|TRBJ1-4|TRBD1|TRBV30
CAWSVRVGTASSGGLFF
TGTGCCTGGAGTGTACGGGTTGGGACAGCCAGCTCGGGTGGACTGTTTTTT
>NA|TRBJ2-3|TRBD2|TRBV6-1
CASSEQAGARDTQYF
TGTGCCAGCAGTGAACAAGCGGGAGCACGAGATACGCAGTATTTT
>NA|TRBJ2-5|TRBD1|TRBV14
CANDRVKETQYF
TGTGCCAACGACAGGGTAAAAGAGACCCAGTACTTC
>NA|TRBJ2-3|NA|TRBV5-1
CASSWRGGGDTQYF
TGCGCCAGCAGCTGGCGTGGAGGGGGAGATACGCAGTATTTT
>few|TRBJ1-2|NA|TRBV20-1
CSASGGRGYTF
TGCAGTGCGTCGGGGGGCCGCGGCTACACCTTC
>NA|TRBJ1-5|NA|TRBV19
CASSIVGGGRLNSNQPQHF
TGTGCCAGTAGTATAGTAGGGGGGGGCCGACTTAATAGCAATCAGCCCCAGCATTTT
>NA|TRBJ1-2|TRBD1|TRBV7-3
CASSLTGGQGTYGYTF
TGTGCCAGCAGCCTCACGGGGGGACAGGGAACCTATGGCTACACCTTC
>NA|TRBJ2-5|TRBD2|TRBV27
CASSLAGGPAQTQYF
TGTGCCAGCAGTTTAGCGGGAGGGCCAGCACAGACCCAGTACTTC
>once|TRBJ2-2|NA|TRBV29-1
CSVRNFGTGELFF
TGCAGCGTTCGCAATTTCGGTACCGGGGAGCTGTTTTTT
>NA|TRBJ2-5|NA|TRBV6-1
CASSEQAGQETQYF
TGTGCCAGCAGTGAACAGGCGGGGCAAGAGACCCAGTACTTC
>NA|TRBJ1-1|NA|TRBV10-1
CASSDFENTEAFF
TGCGCCAGCAGTGATTTCGAGAACACTGAAGCTTTCTTT
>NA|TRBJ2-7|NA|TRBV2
CASNPQEYEQYF
TGTGCCAGCAACCCACAAGAATACGAGCAGTACTTC
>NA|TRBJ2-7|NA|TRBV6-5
CASSYFDGSSYEQYF
TGTGCCAGCAGTTACTTCGACGGCTCCTCCTACGAGCAGTACTTC
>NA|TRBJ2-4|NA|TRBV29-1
CSAEGGAKNIQYF
TGCAGCGCCGAGGGGGGTGCCAAAAACATTCAGTACTTC
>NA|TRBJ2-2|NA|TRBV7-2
CASSNRAGGSGELFF
TGTGCCAGCAGCAATCGGGCAGGGGGGTCCGGGGAGCTGTTTTTT
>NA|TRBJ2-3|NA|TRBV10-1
CASSGAGSLLGTQYF
TGCGCCAGCAGTGGGGCAGGGTCCCTCCTCGGTACGCAGTATTTT
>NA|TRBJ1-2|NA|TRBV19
CASSIRNSNYGYTF
TGTGCCAGTAGTATCAGAAACTCTAACTATGGCTACACCTTC
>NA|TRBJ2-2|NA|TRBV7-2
CASSLGPANTGELFF
TGTGCCAGCAGCCTGGGACCTGCGAACACCGGGGAGCTGTTTTTT
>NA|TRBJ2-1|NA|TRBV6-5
CASSYVAGQEQFF
TGTGCCAGCAGTTACGTCGCGGGGCAGGAGCAGTTCTTC
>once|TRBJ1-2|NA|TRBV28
CASRWPGQNFYGYTF
TGTGCCAGCAGATGGCCGGGACAAAACTTTTATGGCTACACCTTC
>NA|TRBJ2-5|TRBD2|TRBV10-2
CASSDRGGSQETQYF
TGCGCCAGCAGTGATCGCGGGGGGTCCCAAGAGACCCAGTACTTC
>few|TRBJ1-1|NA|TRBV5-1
CASSLAGLKNTEAFF
TGCGCCAGCAGCTTGGCAGGGTTGAAGAACACTGAAGCTTTCTTT
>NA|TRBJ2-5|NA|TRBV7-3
CASSRQVQETQYF
TGTGCCAGCAGCCGGCAGGTTCAAGAGACCCAGTACTTC
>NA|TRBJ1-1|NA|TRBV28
CASSSIPGQMNTEAFF
TGTGCCAGCAGTTCGATCCCAGGACAGATGAACACTGAAGCTTTCTTT
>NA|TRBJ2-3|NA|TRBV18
CASSVSRPGTDTQYF
TGTGCCAGCTCAGTCAGTCGGCCGGGCACAGATACGCAGTATTTT
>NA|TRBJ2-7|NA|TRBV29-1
CSANQPGTSRYEQYF
TGCAGCGCTAATCAACCCGGGACCTCGCGGTACGAGCAGTACTTC
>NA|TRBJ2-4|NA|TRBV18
CASSPDTTLAKNIQYF
TGTGCCAGCTCACCCGACACAACTCTAGCCAAAAACATTCAGTACTTC
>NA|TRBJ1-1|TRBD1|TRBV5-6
CASSKDRGTEAFF
TGTGCCAGCAGCAAAGACAGGGGCACTGAAGCTTTCTTT
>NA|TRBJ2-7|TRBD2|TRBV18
CASSPPFSGTGYEQYF
TGTGCCAGCTCACCACCCTTTAGCGGGACCGGCTACGAGCAGTACTTC
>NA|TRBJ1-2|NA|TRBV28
CASSPNREGGYTF
TGTGCCAGCAGTCCAAACAGGGAGGGTGGCTACACCTTC